What follows are 5 T cell receptor beta chains derived from one specimen sequenced in a study of shared clonotypes between healthy human individuals (dated by TCRdb to the early 2020s). The library was obtained by the immunoSEQ multiplex PCR assay. Not all clones reach the TCRdb copy of this immuneACCESS table, which keeps in-frame sequences only. Checked studies attribute under half of the gap to unresolved V genes and leave the rest unexplained. This sample gives more than 2 million clones in total; roughly 94% of them show up just once. The ten top clones hold 0.13% of the sample. Specimen: naive CD4+ T cells sorted from blood. Read against the paper, the sample's cell subset or site label means: CD45RA+ positively selected. These receptors were collected from a man younger than 35 in good health.

The chain employs TRBV30 and TRBJ1-6, with D tentatively TRBD1 (5 bases). Between the trimmed V and J ends, which lost 5 bases and 10 bases, there was a span of 15 bases. Germline V gene sequence: CDR1 GTSNPN, CDR2 SVGIG (reference sequence). The CDR3 length is 13 residues. The DNA for the CDR3 is TGTGCCTGGGAGGGGTCAACCCGGTCACCCCTCCACTTT. Amino acid sequence: CAWEGSTRSPLHF.

This clone was seen only once. This chain connects TRBV5-1 to TRBJ2-7; a possible D gene is TRBD2 (6 bases). From germline, CDR1 is SGHRS and CDR2 YFSETQ. The CDR3 runs to 17 residues. V was pared by 2 bases and J by 1 base, with 19 bases between. The CDR3 bases are TGCGCCAGCAGCTTCCCCGACGAACCGGGACTTTCCTACGAGCAGTACTTC. It translates to CASSFPDEPGLSYEQYF.

This rearrangement joins TRBV2 to TRBJ2-4; TRBD2 agrees at 7 bases. V was pared by 7 bases and J by 5 bases, with 14 bases of the junction left unmatched. The germline gives CDR1 SNHLY, CDR2 FYNNEI. CDR3 length: 16 residues. The CDR3 DNA is TGTGCCAGCACTTCCGGGGGGTGGCGGGGTGAAAACATTCAGTACTTC. Translated, it gives CASTSGGWRGENIQYF.

With regard to this clone: Other DNA sequences in the same sample also yield this CDR3. The rearrangement joins TRBV11-2 to TRBJ1-3; D uncertain. The CDR3 totals 15 residues. Per germline, CDR1 SGHAT and CDR2 FQNNGV. The ends were cut back, 0 bases at V and 1 base at J, with 7 bases in the middle. CDR3 sequence (DNA): TGTGCCAGCAGCTTAGAGGGTGGTTCTGGAAACACCATATATTTT. Translated: CASSLEGGSGNTIYF.

For the CDR3, the DNA is TGTGCCAGCAGTGGGGGACCCGGGACAGGGGGTATTTACACTGAAGCTTTCTTT. Amino acids: CASSGGPGTGGIYTEAFF. This chain joins TRBV6-1 and TRBJ1-1; TRBD1 aligns across 11 bases. Trimming removed 4 bases from V and 3 bases from J; junction bases left unmatched: 13. Per the germline V gene, CDR1 is MNHNS and CDR2 is SASEGT. The CDR3 covers 18 residues.